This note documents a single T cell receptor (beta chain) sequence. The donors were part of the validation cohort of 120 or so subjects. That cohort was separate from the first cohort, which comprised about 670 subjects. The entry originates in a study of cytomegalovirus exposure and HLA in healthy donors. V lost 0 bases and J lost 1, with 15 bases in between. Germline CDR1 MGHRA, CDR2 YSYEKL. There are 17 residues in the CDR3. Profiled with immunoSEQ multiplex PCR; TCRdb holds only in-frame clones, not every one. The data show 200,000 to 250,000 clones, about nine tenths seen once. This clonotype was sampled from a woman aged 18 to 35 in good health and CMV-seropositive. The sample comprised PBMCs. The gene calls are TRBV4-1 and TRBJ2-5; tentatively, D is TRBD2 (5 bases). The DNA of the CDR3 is TGCGCCAGCAGCCAAGATCCCTGGGGTGGGAGCCAAGAGACCCAGTACTTC. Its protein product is CASSQDPWGGSQETQYF.